This T cell receptor beta chain was sequenced for a study of tumor and adjacent non-tumor tissue in lung cancer. Study overall: Patients were aged roughly 31 to 76, nine to eleven men and roughly 5 women, stage I to III.

Study-level results: Compared with tumor, normal lung showed significantly lower TCR diversity.

The library came from three nested PCR rounds adapted from ARM-PCR protocols. MiXCR, run by TCRdb on the multiplex PCR reads, gives a single entry per CDR3 protein. The sample contains about 200,000 distinct CDR3 sequences, 71% of which appear only once. RNA was extracted from bulk tissue without any cell sorting. This CDR3 has 13 amino acids. Trimming took off 6 bases at V and 8 bases at J, with 19 bases between the two ends. Germline V gives CDR1 DFQATT, CDR2 SNEGSKA (reference sequence). With respect to this clonotype: The target antigen is unknown.

This sequence joins TRBV20-1 and TRBJ1-2; possible D gene TRBD1, 6 bases. The receptor's source is a man between 60 and 70 years old with non-small cell lung cancer. The sequencing input was lung tumor tissue. CDR3 coding DNA: TGCAGTGCCCAGGGACGGGGGGCTCGAGGCTACACCTTC. Protein product: CSAQGRGARGYTF.